The 20 T cell receptor beta chains listed next were all sequenced from one sample in a study of early T cells in non-severe SARS-CoV-2 infection. TCRdb reprocessed the 5' RACE reads with MiXCR, giving one entry per CDR3 protein. The sample has around 33,000 distinct CDR3 sequences; 4.5% to 5% are singletons. The sample was whole blood. All receptors derive from an adult who was a healthcare worker with PCR-confirmed SARS-CoV-2 infection or an uninfected control (not recorded which).

This chain connects TRBV12-3 or TRBV12-4 to TRBJ2-3; D perhaps matches TRBD1 (8 bases). CDR3 length: 15 residues. Trimming removed 5 bases at V and 4 bases at J, with 16 bases between. Here the CDR3 reads CASSLTGGGPDTQYF. DNA for the CDR3: TGTGCCAGCAGTCTCACAGGGGGAGGGCCAGATACGCAGTATTTT.

There are a few counts of this clonotype. V usage is TRBV6-1 and J usage is TRBJ2-1; 9 bases fit TRBD2. The CDR3 covers 15 residues. Germline V gives CDR1 MNHNS, CDR2 SASEGT. V lost 2 bases and J lost 5; bases outside the gene matches: 4. CDR3 nucleotides: TGTGCCAGCAGTGAAATGTCTAGCGGGAACAATGAGCAGTTCTTC. It encodes CASSEMSSGNNEQFF.

This clonotype turned up a few times. Here the CDR3 DNA reads TGTGCCAGTAGTTCCAAGCGGGGACCCACAGATACGCAGTATTTT. Its translation: CASSSKRGPTDTQYF. The chain joins TRBV19 to TRBJ2-3, with TRBD2 identical over 7 bases. The V gene's germline CDR1 is LNHDA and CDR2 SQIVND (reference sequence). Losses at the gene ends were 5 bases for V and 2 bases for J; bases not matched to a gene: 7. The CDR3 runs 15 residues.

This clonotype appeared many times. The chain couples TRBV28 to TRBJ1-1; the D is unclear. Looked up from germline, CDR1 is MDHEN and CDR2 is SYDVKM. CDR3 length equals 13 residues. Trimming pared 0 bases from V and 7 bases from J, leaving 9 bases between. The CDR3 nucleotides are TGTGCCAGCAGTTTATGCGATTACTGTGAAGCTTTCTTT. Encoded protein: CASSLCDYCEAFF.

The chain carries TRBV7-9 and TRBJ1-1, with D maybe TRBD1 (6 bases). Between the trimmed V and J ends, which lost 8 bases and 4 bases, there was a span of 11 bases. CDR1 and CDR2 (germline): SEHNR, FQNEAQ (reference sequence). The CDR3 runs 12 residues. CDR3 DNA: TGTGCCAGCTCAGGGGCGAGCACTGAAGCTTTCTTT. This codes for CASSGASTEAFF.

In its sample, this clonotype was seen a few times. This chain connects TRBV7-9 to TRBJ2-1; TRBD2 matches at 10 bases. Per the germline V gene, CDR1 is SEHNR and CDR2 is FQNEAQ (reference sequence). The CDR3 has 15 amino acids. Trimming cost V 3 bases and J 2 bases; bases outside gene matches: 1. The CDR3: CASSFLAGAYNEQFF. Here the CDR3 DNA reads TGTGCCAGCAGCTTCCTAGCGGGGGCCTACAATGAGCAGTTCTTC.

This clonotype was recorded many times. This chain links TRBV20-1 with TRBJ1-5; a possible D gene is TRBD1 (5 bases). Trimming removed 7 bases at V and 1 base at J, with 8 bases between. CDR1 and CDR2 (germline): DFQATT, SNEGSKA (reference sequence). The CDR3 has 12 amino acids. As DNA, the CDR3 is TGCAGTGTCCAGGGAAGCAATCAGCCCCAGCATTTT. This encodes CSVQGSNQPQHF.

This rearrangement joins TRBV20-1 to TRBJ2-7; D remains unclear. The ends were cut back, 2 bases at V and 3 bases at J, with 5 bases in the middle. This CDR3 is built from 11 residues. Looked up from germline, CDR1 is DFQATT and CDR2 is SNEGSKA (reference sequence). The chain's CDR3 is CSARQDYEQYF. The CDR3 DNA reads TGCAGTGCTAGACAGGACTACGAGCAGTACTTC.

This clonotype was counted ten times or more. The chain joins TRBV6-5 to TRBJ2-5, with D tentatively TRBD1 or TRBD2 (5 bases each). The CDR3 has 15 residues. V was cut by 0 bases and J by 7 bases, with 15 bases left in between. Germline V gene lookup returns CDR1 MNHEY and CDR2 SVGAGI. The CDR3 nucleotides read TGTGCCAGCAGTTACTCTGTCACGGGACGCTCGACCCAGTACTTC. Amino acid sequence: CASSYSVTGRSTQYF.

There are many counts of this clonotype. J is TRBJ2-7 and V is TRBV18; D perhaps matches TRBD1 (5 bases). The CDR3 consists of 13 residues. Germline loops: CDR1 KGHSH, CDR2 LQKENI. Trimming stripped 4 bases from V and 3 bases from J, with 10 bases between. The CDR3 DNA follows: TGTGCCAGCTCACAGGGGTATGACTACGAGCAGTACTTC. Its protein product is CASSQGYDYEQYF.

This clonotype was detected many times. The chain links TRBV24-1 to TRBJ2-1; maybe TRBD1 (6 bases). The CDR3 sequence is 16 residues long. CDR1 is KGHDR and CDR2 is SFDVKD in the germline V gene. The V and J ends lost 0 bases and 0 bases respectively, with 8 bases between them. In nucleotides, the CDR3 is TGTGCCACCAGTGATTTGGTAGGGGGCTCCTACAATGAGCAGTTCTTC. It yields the protein CATSDLVGGSYNEQFF.

This clonotype appeared many times. V and J are TRBV13 and TRBJ1-4; D not resolved. Trimming removed 5 bases from V and 6 bases from J, with 16 bases in between. This CDR3 is 15 amino acids long. CDR1 and CDR2 (germline): PRHDT, FYEKMQ (reference sequence). The CDR3 coding sequence is TGTGCCAGCAGCAGAGACGGAGAGCCGGATGAAAAACTGTTTTTT. It yields the protein CASSRDGEPDEKLFF. The variable domain in full, with the rest retrieved from reference TRBV13 and TRBJ1-4, is AAGVIQSPRHLIKEKRETATLKCYPIPRHDTVYWYQQGPGQDPQFLISFYEKMQSDKGSIPDRFSAQQFSDYHSELNMSSLELGDSALYFCASSRDGEPDEKLFFGSGTQLSVL.

This clonotype was counted only a few times. This chain connects TRBV7-6 to TRBJ2-2; weak D call: TRBD2 (5 bases). Between the trimmed V and J ends, which lost 1 base and 4 bases, there was a span of 13 bases. There are 16 residues in the CDR3. The germline CDR1 and CDR2 sequences are SGHVS and FNYEAQ. The CDR3 sequence: CASSLVSGGSTGELFF. The CDR3 DNA is TGTGCCAGCAGCTTAGTATCCGGAGGCAGCACCGGGGAGCTGTTTTTT.

This clonotype has a count of ten or more. The chain couples TRBV7-9 to TRBJ1-1; TRBD1 is a possible D gene (6 bases). The CDR3 runs to 17 residues. Trimming took off 5 bases at V and 0 bases at J, with 19 bases between the two ends. The V gene's germline CDR1 is SEHNR and CDR2 FQNEAQ (reference sequence). CDR3 sequence: CASSVRRYRAMNTEAFF. The CDR3, as DNA: TGTGCCAGCAGCGTCCGCCGGTACAGGGCGATGAACACTGAAGCTTTCTTT.

This clonotype was seen ten or more times. The rearrangement uses TRBV30 and TRBJ2-7; no clear D gene. The length of the CDR3 is 12 residues. The ends were cut back, 1 base at V and 6 bases at J, with 10 bases in the middle. CDR1 and CDR2 from the germline V gene are GTSNPN and SVGIG (reference sequence). The CDR3 reads CAWSGGLTEQYF. The CDR3 nucleotides are TGTGCCTGGAGTGGGGGTTTAACCGAGCAGTACTTC.

The chain carries TRBV5-8 and TRBJ1-5, with a possible D match to TRBD1 (5 bases). This CDR3 has 15 amino acids. CDR1 is SGHTS and CDR2 is YDEGEE in the germline V gene. V was pared by 0 bases and J by 0 bases, with 7 bases between. CDR3 region: CASSLGQFSNQPQHF. CDR3 in DNA: TGTGCCAGCAGCTTGGGACAGTTTAGCAATCAGCCCCAGCATTTT.

This clonotype was seen at least ten times. This chain joins TRBV7-2 and TRBJ2-3, with 13 bases aligning to TRBD2. The CDR3 has 16 amino acids. Germline assignment: CDR1 SGHTA and CDR2 FQGNSA. V trimming: 5 bases; J trimming: 1 base; junction bases outside the gene matches: 3. This chain's CDR3 is CASSIGLAGGTDTQYF. CDR3 sequence (DNA): TGTGCCAGCAGCATAGGACTAGCGGGGGGCACAGATACGCAGTATTTT.

The table lists this clonotype with many counts. The rearrangement links TRBV5-4 to TRBJ1-6; 9 bases are shared with TRBD1. The CDR3 has 14 amino acids. Germline CDR1 is SGHNT and CDR2 is YYREEE (reference sequence). The V gene end was trimmed by 4 bases and the J gene end by 10 bases; junction bases not matched to a gene: 6. The CDR3 coding sequence is TGTGCCAGCAGCGAGGACAGGGGTCACTCACCCCTCCACTTT. This gives the protein CASSEDRGHSPLHF.

This clonotype was seen only a few times. In DNA, the CDR3 is TGTGCCAGCAGCTTACTCGGTATCGACCAGGGTCCCTACGAGCAGTACTTC. Protein sequence: CASSLLGIDQGPYEQYF. V is TRBV7-2 and J is TRBJ2-7; a weak D match, TRBD1 (5 bases). V was shortened by 2 bases and J by 2 bases, with 19 bases between the two germline ends. This CDR3 is built from 17 residues. The germline gives CDR1 SGHTA, CDR2 FQGNSA.

The sample holds many counts of this clonotype. The chain is built from TRBV30 and TRBJ1-4, with TRBD1 matching over 9 bases. Trimming cost V 1 base and J 11 bases; bases outside gene matches: 2. Germline-derived CDR1 and CDR2 are GTSNPN and SVGIG (reference sequence). The CDR3 has 12 amino acids. In nucleotides, the CDR3 is TGTGCCTGGAGTGCGACAGGGGGGAAACTGTTTTTT. Amino acid sequence: CAWSATGGKLFF.